The subject of this entry is one T cell receptor beta chain. Its cognate antigen is unknown. This sample is drawn from a study of beta chain features in type 1 diabetes. Whole-study findings and limits: The study found that naive, central memory and Treg TCRB repertoires appeared more similar in patients than in healthy donors. Any HLA effect on TCRB rearrangement was left unresolved by small sub-analyses.

Germline CDR1 reads MNHNS; CDR2 reads SASEGT. The CDR3 covers 13 residues. The V gene lost 8 bases and the J gene lost 7 bases, with 15 bases spanning the gap. The authors reverse transcribed all of the isolated RNA, so sequencing captured expressed TCRB transcripts. Samples of naive, central memory and regulatory T cells yielded a mean of about 3.6 million reads. Produced via immunoSEQ multiplex PCR; TCRdb's table is partial and in-frame only. Of about 150,000 clones in the sample, roughly 11% were seen once. The sequencing sample was made of central memory CD4+ T cells from blood. This chain uses TRBV6-1 with TRBJ2-1; D unclear. The receptor was derived from a man younger than 35 in good health. The CDR3, as DNA: TGTGCCAGCCGCCTGTTTAGCCGGAATGAGCAGTTCTTC. Translated, it gives CASRLFSRNEQFF.